Listed here are 23 T cell receptor beta chains from one sample, sequenced in a study of blood T cell repertoires in COVID-19. Profiled with immunoSEQ multiplex PCR; TCRdb holds only in-frame clones, not every one. The data show around 97,000 clones, more than 75% seen once. Sequenced material: peripheral blood. These receptors came from a human donor in a cohort sampled during active COVID-19.

This clone was counted between two and nine times. J is TRBJ1-1 and V is TRBV12-5; a possible D gene is TRBD1 (5 bases). Per germline, CDR1 LGHNT and CDR2 FRNRAP. CDR3 length: 13 residues. Trimming stripped 6 bases from V and 3 bases from J, with 11 bases between. CDR3 amino acids: CASGRGGYTEAFF. In DNA form, the CDR3 reads TGTGCTAGTGGCCGGGGGGGGTACACTGAAGCTTTCTTT.

The chain uses TRBV12-5 and TRBJ2-4; the D is unclear. The V end was cut by 1 base, the J end by 0 bases, with 13 bases between. Germline V gene lookup returns CDR1 LGHNT and CDR2 FRNRAP. The length of the CDR3 is 17 residues. The CDR3 sequence: CASGLASYTGAKNIQYF. The DNA of the CDR3 is TGTGCTAGTGGTTTGGCTTCTTATACTGGAGCCAAAAACATTCAGTACTTC.

The chain links TRBV5-1 to TRBJ1-1; D unclear. V was cut by 6 bases and J by 4 bases, with 13 bases left in between. The CDR3 covers 13 residues. Germline-derived CDR1 and CDR2 are SGHRS and YFSETQ. This chain's CDR3 is CASNPGRGTEAFF. The CDR3 DNA sequence: TGCGCCAGCAACCCGGGCCGGGGCACTGAAGCTTTCTTT. Supplemented by reference TRBV5-1 and TRBJ1-1, the full variable domain reads KAGVTQTPRYLIKTRGQQVTLSCSPISGHRSVSWYQQTPGQGLQFLFEYFSETQRNKGNFPGRFSGRQFSNSRSEMNVSTLELGDSALYLCASNPGRGTEAFFGQGTRLTVV.

Comments on this clone: At one end, the junction sequence differs from germline, possibly due to a read error. V usage is TRBV5-1 and J usage is TRBJ1-1, with TRBD1 matching 7 bases. From germline, CDR1 is SGHRS and CDR2 YFSETQ. The CDR3 covers 14 residues. The CDR3: CASSSSTGNPEAFF. CDR3 nucleotides: TGCGCCAGCAGCAGCTCGACAGGGAACCCTGAAGCTTTCTTT.

This clone was counted only a few times. The V call is TRBV5-6, the J call TRBJ1-5; 7 nucleotides agree with TRBD1. V shed 4 bases and J 0 bases; nucleotides not matched to a gene: 4. This CDR3 has 15 residues. Per germline, CDR1 SGHDT and CDR2 YYEEEE. For the CDR3, the DNA is TGTGCCAGCAGCAGAGGACAGGTTAGCAATCAGCCCCAGCATTTT. Translating gives CASSRGQVSNQPQHF.

V is TRBV19 and J is TRBJ2-6; maybe TRBD1 (6 bases). This CDR3 is built from 16 residues. CDR1 is LNHDA and CDR2 is SQIVND in the germline V gene (reference sequence). V shed 6 bases and J shed 1 base, with 13 bases lying between them. DNA for the CDR3: TGTGCCAGTAGACAGCTTCAGGGGTCTGGGGCCAACGTCCTGACTTTC. Its protein is CASRQLQGSGANVLTF.

The chain employs TRBV19 and TRBJ2-1; 11 bases match TRBD2. This CDR3 comprises 14 residues. Germline V CDR1 and CDR2: LNHDA, SQIVND (reference sequence). V trimming: 8 bases; J trimming: 8 bases; junction bases outside the gene matches: 8. DNA of the CDR3: TGTGCCAGTCTTAGCGGGGGGGCTGGGTATGAGCAGTTCTTC. It encodes CASLSGGAGYEQFF.

This chain connects TRBV5-3 to TRBJ2-7; the D gene is possibly TRBD1 (7 bases). TRBV5-3 is labeled an ORF, and its function is uncertain. Trimming left V 2 bases short and J 4 bases short, with 28 bases between. There are 19 residues in the CDR3. The CDR3 coding sequence is TGTGCCAGAAGCTTTTCAACTATTCAACCGGAGGGGGCCTTGTACGAGCAGTACTTC. As protein: CARSFSTIQPEGALYEQYF.

The chain uses TRBV12-5 and TRBJ2-5; D unresolved. The CDR3 contains 12 residues. Trimming shortened V by 2 bases and J by 4 bases, and 5 bases separated the two germline ends. From germline, CDR1 is LGHNT and CDR2 FRNRAP. Written as DNA, the CDR3 is TGTGCTAGTGGTTTGACGGGAGAGACCCAGTACTTC. This encodes CASGLTGETQYF.

This chain links TRBV6-5 with TRBJ1-5; the D is unclear. V lost 6 bases, J lost 0 bases, and 12 bases lay in between. Germline V gene data show CDR1 as MNHEY and CDR2 as SVGAGI. CDR3 size: 15 residues. CDR3 in DNA: TGTGCCAGCAGCCCAGACTTATATAGCAATCAGCCCCAGCATTTT. Translation: CASSPDLYSNQPQHF.

The count of this clone is one. The J gene is TRBJ1-1, the V gene TRBV30; TRBD1 aligns across 7 bases. The CDR3 covers 13 residues. The J segment lost 5 bases and the V segment lost 2 bases, leaving 5 bases of the junction unmatched. Germline V gives CDR1 GTSNPN, CDR2 SVGIG (reference sequence). CDR3 nucleotides: TGTGCCTGGAGTTGGGCAGGGGGAACTGAAGCTTTCTTT. Translation gives CAWSWAGGTEAFF.

The chain is built from TRBV19 and TRBJ1-1; no reliable D call. CDR1 is LNHDA and CDR2 is SQIVND in the germline V gene (reference sequence). Trimming left V 0 bases short and J 0 bases short, with 5 bases between. The CDR3 extends over 14 amino acids. The CDR3 nucleotides are TGTGCCAGTAGTATAGAAGGAGTGAACACTGAAGCTTTCTTT. This encodes CASSIEGVNTEAFF.

The CDR3 sequence: CASSFGRGVNTDTQYF. DNA for the CDR3: TGCGCCAGCAGCTTCGGCCGGGGTGTTAACACAGATACGCAGTATTTT. This chain connects TRBV5-1 to TRBJ2-3; perhaps TRBD2 as D (5 bases). Germline lookup yields CDR1 SGHRS and CDR2 YFSETQ. V lost 2 bases, J lost 2 bases, and 15 bases lay in between. This CDR3 is built from 16 residues. Complete variable domain (other parts from reference TRBV5-1 and TRBJ2-3): KAGVTQTPRYLIKTRGQQVTLSCSPISGHRSVSWYQQTPGQGLQFLFEYFSETQRNKGNFPGRFSGRQFSNSRSEMNVSTLELGDSALYLCASSFGRGVNTDTQYFGPGTRLTVL.

Written as DNA, the CDR3 is TGTGCCAGCAGCTTAGAGGTGGCGGCTGAGCAGTTCTTC. Residues: CASSLEVAAEQFF. The gene calls are TRBV7-2 and TRBJ2-1; the D is unclear. The CDR3 is made up of 13 amino acids. The V end lost 1 base, the J end lost 9 bases, and 10 bases lay between the germline ends. Per the germline V gene, CDR1 is SGHTA and CDR2 is FQGNSA.

This clone was counted only a few times. This chain uses TRBV5-1 with TRBJ2-7; TRBD1 agrees at 11 bases. The CDR3 runs to 15 residues. The germline gives CDR1 SGHRS, CDR2 YFSETQ. V lost 4 bases to trimming and J lost 5 bases; unmatched junction nucleotides: 8. CDR3 nucleotides: TGCGCCAGCAGCCCCGGACAGGGGGCTGTCCACGAGCAGTACTTC. Translated: CASSPGQGAVHEQYF.

This chain joins TRBV11-3 and TRBJ2-7; TRBD2 might be the D (6 bases). V was clipped by 6 bases and J by 0 bases, with 18 bases between them. CDR1 is SGHNT and CDR2 is YENEEA in the germline V gene. This CDR3 comprises 16 residues. Written as DNA, the CDR3 is TGTGCCAGCAGACCGACGGGACTCAAGGACTCCTACGAGCAGTACTTC. Translation: CASRPTGLKDSYEQYF.

V usage is TRBV9 and J usage is TRBJ2-5; 10 bases are shared with TRBD2. Germline CDR1 is SGDLS and CDR2 is YYNGEE. This CDR3 has 17 amino acids. Unmatched junction bases numbered 5, after V lost 0 bases and J lost 0 bases. CDR3 protein: CASSVGGLAGDQETQYF. The CDR3 DNA sequence: TGTGCCAGCAGCGTAGGAGGGCTAGCGGGGGACCAAGAGACCCAGTACTTC.

In DNA, the CDR3 is TGTGCCAGCAGCCAAGACGGGTCTAGCCCAGATACGCAGTATTTT. Protein product: CASSQDGSSPDTQYF. The chain combines TRBV14 with TRBJ2-3; D might be TRBD2 (5 bases). The germline V gene has CDR1 SGHDN and CDR2 FVKESK. Deletions cut 0 bases from V and 4 bases from J, with 11 bases between. The length of the CDR3 is 15 residues.

The V gene is TRBV7-6, the J gene TRBJ1-3, with TRBD1 as a possible D gene (5 bases). V lost 5 bases, J lost 8 bases, and 10 bases lay in between. The V gene's germline CDR1 is SGHVS and CDR2 FNYEAQ. This CDR3 region has 12 residues. The DNA for the CDR3 is TGTGCCAGCAGCCGGAGGGGAGACACCATATATTTT. Protein product: CASSRRGDTIYF. Together with reference TRBV7-6 and TRBJ1-3, the CDR3 gives the full variable domain: GAGVSQSPRYKVTKRGQDVALRCDPISGHVSLYWYRQALGQGPEFLTYFNYEAQQDKSGLPNDRFSAERPEGSISTLTIQRTEQRDSAMYRCASSRRGDTIYFGEGSWLTVV.

The rearrangement links TRBV15 to TRBJ1-5; tentative D call: TRBD1 (5 bases). The CDR3 sequence is 15 residues long. V lost 3 bases, J lost 6 bases, and 15 bases lay in between. CDR1 LNHNV and CDR2 YYDKDF come from the germline V gene (reference sequence). The CDR3 is CATSRGIGEGQPQHF. CDR3 coding DNA: TGTGCCACCAGCAGGGGGATAGGGGAGGGTCAGCCCCAGCATTTT.

V is TRBV11-3 and J is TRBJ2-6; D is perhaps TRBD1 (5 bases). CDR3 size: 15 residues. Germline CDR1 reads SGHNT; CDR2 reads YENEEA. V was shortened by 7 bases and J by 2 bases, with 12 bases between the two germline ends. CDR3 nucleotide sequence: TGTGCCAGCACCTCGACAGTAACTGGGGCCAACGTCCTGACTTTC. It codes for CASTSTVTGANVLTF.

This clone was detected ten times or more. The rearrangement uses TRBV10-3 and TRBJ2-1; 7 bases agree with TRBD1. The CDR3 loop spans 16 amino acids. J was trimmed by 2 bases and V by 10 bases; bases with no gene match: 14. Germline-derived CDR1 and CDR2 are ENHRY and SYGVKD. CDR3 amino acids: CATLKGASSTYNEQFF. The CDR3 DNA is TGTGCCACCCTGAAGGGGGCTAGCTCCACCTACAATGAGCAGTTCTTC.

V is TRBV6-2 or TRBV6-3 and J is TRBJ2-5, with TRBD2 as a possible D gene (7 bases). CDR3 length: 14 residues. Trimming pared 5 bases from V and 4 bases from J, leaving 14 bases between. Per the germline V gene, CDR1 is MNHEY and CDR2 is SVGEGT. For the CDR3, the DNA is TGTGCCAGCAGTCCGGGGGGCCGGGGAGAGACCCAGTACTTC. It encodes CASSPGGRGETQYF.